One sample yielded the 19 T cell receptor beta chains listed below, sequenced in a study of T-cell reconstitution after alpha-beta-depleted transplantation in children. The library targeted TCRbeta and was prepared with unique molecular identifiers. In TCRdb, the PCR reads were re-called with MiXCR into one record per CDR3 protein. The sample contains roughly 310,000 distinct CDR3 sequences, roughly 25% of which appear only once. This specimen consisted of PBMCs, mostly from graft donor cells, obtained 180 days after TCRalphabeta/CD19-depleted stem cell transplant. The source of these receptors is a male patient aged 10 to 17 who had a stem cell transplant for acute lymphoblastic leukemia, so the T cells may come from the graft donor.

V is TRBV20-1 and J is TRBJ1-5; no firm D call. V dropped 2 bases and J dropped 2 bases, with 10 bases sitting between them. Germline V gene lookup returns CDR1 DFQATT and CDR2 SNEGSKA (reference sequence). This CDR3 comprises 14 residues. In nucleotides, the CDR3 is TGCAGTGCTAGATTAGGTAGCGGCAATCAGCCCCAGCATTTT. Translated, it gives CSARLGSGNQPQHF.

The rearrangement uses TRBV20-1 and TRBJ2-7; TRBD2 matches at 11 bases. Per the germline V gene, CDR1 is DFQATT and CDR2 is SNEGSKA (reference sequence). The CDR3 loop spans 14 amino acids. The J segment lost 2 bases and the V segment lost 6 bases, leaving 6 bases of the junction unmatched. The CDR3 protein is CSATSGTATYEQYF. CDR3 nucleotide sequence: TGCAGTGCGACTAGCGGGACAGCCACCTACGAGCAGTACTTC.

The rearrangement links TRBV12-3 or TRBV12-4 to TRBJ2-5; D may be TRBD1 or TRBD2 (6 bases each). This CDR3 contains 16 residues. V was cut by 5 bases and J by 2 bases, with 18 bases left in between. Written as DNA, the CDR3 is TGTGCCAGCAGTAAACGGGGAGGCAGGGGTCAAGAGACCCAGTACTTC. Its protein product is CASSKRGGRGQETQYF.

This clonotype was counted a few times. The chain has TRBV7-2 and TRBJ2-1; D gene uncertain. The germline gives CDR1 SGHTA, CDR2 FQGNSA. The CDR3 length is 14 residues. V gave up 5 bases and J gave up 7 bases, with 15 bases separating them. CDR3 region: CASSPFGPRNEQFF. As DNA, the CDR3 is TGTGCCAGCAGCCCCTTTGGGCCCCGGAATGAGCAGTTCTTC.

This clonotype came up many times. The CDR3 loop is CASSSGHRTDTQYF. CDR3 coding DNA: TGCGCCAGCAGCTCGGGACATCGCACAGATACGCAGTATTTT. The chain combines TRBV5-1 with TRBJ2-3, with a tentative D call TRBD1 (6 bases). Germline V CDR1 and CDR2: SGHRS, YFSETQ. The CDR3 contains 14 residues. V lost 3 bases and J lost 1, with 9 bases in between.

The CDR3 loop is CASSYSSYGVRTEAFF. In nucleotides, the CDR3 is TGTGCCAGCAGTTACTCGTCGTATGGGGTGAGGACTGAAGCTTTCTTT. The chain has TRBV6-2 or TRBV6-3 and TRBJ1-1; D gene unclear. The V end was cut by 0 bases, the J end by 5 bases, with 16 bases between. From germline, CDR1 is MNHEY and CDR2 SVGEGT. This CDR3 comprises 16 residues.

The chain couples TRBV3-1 to TRBJ2-1; 10 bases match TRBD2. The CDR3 spans 19 residues. With 1 base clipped from V and 10 bases from J, the junction kept 19 bases outside the gene matches. Per the germline V gene, CDR1 is LGHDT and CDR2 is YNNKEL (reference sequence). The CDR3 nucleotides are TGTGCCAGCAGCCAAGGACGCCCCCCCGGGACTAGCGCTTTTGGGGAGCAGTTCTTC. This translates into CASSQGRPPGTSAFGEQFF.

This clonotype appeared a few times. The chain carries TRBV12-3 or TRBV12-4 and TRBJ2-5, with TRBD2 as a possible D gene (5 bases). Trimming removed 6 bases at V and 2 bases at J, with 16 bases between. CDR3 length: 15 residues. Here the CDR3 reads CASSPAGGLQETQYF. CDR3 in DNA: TGTGCCAGCAGCCCCGCGGGCGGTCTGCAAGAGACCCAGTACTTC.

V usage is TRBV3-1 and J usage is TRBJ2-2; no clear D. Germline CDR1 reads LGHDT; CDR2 reads YNNKEL (reference sequence). This CDR3 region has 15 residues. Trimming took 3 bases from V and 5 from J, leaving 13 bases between them. The CDR3 loop is CASSQRHARTGELFF. The CDR3 DNA reads as TGTGCCAGCAGCCAGAGGCACGCGCGGACCGGGGAGCTGTTTTTT.

J is TRBJ2-5 and V is TRBV7-9, with unresolved D. Trimming took 10 bases from V and 5 from J, leaving 11 bases between them. There are 11 residues in the CDR3. CDR1 and CDR2 (germline): SEHNR, FQNEAQ (reference sequence). The CDR3 nucleotides are TGTGCCACCATGACGTTGGAGACCCAGTACTTC. It encodes CATMTLETQYF.

This clonotype was observed many times. The CDR3 nucleotides read TGTGCCAGCAGCACTAAGGCTGGCACAGATACGCAGTATTTT. Protein product: CASSTKAGTDTQYF. The rearrangement joins TRBV9 to TRBJ2-3, with D uncertain. The germline V gene encodes CDR1 SGDLS and CDR2 YYNGEE. CDR3 size: 14 residues. Deletions cut 4 bases from V and 1 base from J, with 10 bases between.

V usage is TRBV5-5 and J usage is TRBJ1-1; the D is unclear. The V end was cut by 1 base, the J end by 0 bases, with 10 bases between. In germline, CDR1 is SGHKS, CDR2 YYEKEE (reference sequence). The CDR3 is made up of 15 amino acids. In DNA, the CDR3 is TGTGCCAGCAGCTTGAACCCGGGAATGAACACTGAAGCTTTCTTT. Its translation: CASSLNPGMNTEAFF. Full variable domain (outside the CDR3, taken from reference TRBV5-5 and TRBJ1-1): DAGVTQSPTHLIKTRGQQVTLRCSPISGHKSVSWYQQVLGQGPQFIFQYYEKEERGRGNFPDRFSARQFPNYSSELNVNALLLGDSALYLCASSLNPGMNTEAFFGQGTRLTVV.

J is TRBJ2-7 and V is TRBV20-1; 8 bases are shared with TRBD2. Germline CDR1 DFQATT, CDR2 SNEGSKA (reference sequence). The V segment lost 2 bases and the J segment 4 bases; nucleotides outside the gene matches: 7. The length of the CDR3 is 14 residues. The CDR3 DNA reads as TGCAGTGCTAGAAGACTAGCGAGTTCTTACGAGCAGTACTTC. Translation: CSARRLASSYEQYF.

This clonotype was picked up a small number of times. The chain recombines TRBV5-4 with TRBJ2-3, with TRBD2 matching over 10 bases. Germline V gives CDR1 SGHNT, CDR2 YYREEE (reference sequence). This CDR3 contains 16 residues. V was pared by 2 bases and J by 5 bases, with 8 bases of the junction left unmatched. Here the CDR3 reads CASSFNPGLARDTQYF. In nucleotides, the CDR3 is TGTGCCAGCAGCTTTAATCCGGGACTAGCGAGAGATACGCAGTATTTT.

This clonotype has just a few counts. V gene TRBV20-1 combines with J gene TRBJ2-5; D may be TRBD2 (7 bases). Trimming stripped 6 bases from V and 2 bases from J, with 19 bases between. Per germline, CDR1 DFQATT and CDR2 SNEGSKA (reference sequence). This CDR3 contains 15 residues. The chain's CDR3 is CSARGGAGTQETQYF. The CDR3 nucleotides read TGCAGTGCCCGCGGGGGAGCGGGGACACAAGAGACCCAGTACTTC.

The CDR3 loop reads CSVVGTNTGELFF. The CDR3 coding sequence is TGCAGCGTTGTCGGGACGAACACCGGGGAGCTGTTTTTT. The rearrangement links TRBV29-1 to TRBJ2-2, with D possibly TRBD2 on 5 matching bases. The CDR3 length is 13 residues. Trimming stripped 4 bases from V and 0 bases from J, with 6 bases between. Germline V lookup: CDR1 SQVTM, CDR2 ANQGSEA.

The CDR3 protein is CASSLPQGYGYNEQFF. Here the CDR3 DNA reads TGTGCCAGCAGCTTGCCACAGGGGTACGGGTACAATGAGCAGTTCTTC. V gene TRBV7-9 combines with J gene TRBJ2-1, with 7 nucleotides matching TRBD1. This CDR3 comprises 16 residues. The ends lost 3 bases at V and 4 bases at J; junction bases unmatched: 9. Looked up from germline, CDR1 is SEHNR and CDR2 is FQNEAQ (reference sequence).

There are many counts of this clonotype. The chain is built from TRBV6-5 and TRBJ2-5, with 9 bases that match TRBD1. In germline, CDR1 is MNHEY, CDR2 SVGAGI. V lost 11 bases to trimming and J lost 5 bases; unmatched junction nucleotides: 6. The CDR3 covers 12 residues. The CDR3 DNA reads as TGTGCCGGGGGACAGGGTCTGGAGACCCAGTACTTC. As protein: CAGGQGLETQYF.

V is TRBV12-3 or TRBV12-4 and J is TRBJ1-4; D not certain. V lost 6 bases, J lost 1 base, and 15 bases lay in between. The CDR3 runs 16 residues. CDR3 sequence: CASSRASTRTNEKLFF. The CDR3 DNA reads TGTGCCAGCAGCCGGGCCTCGACACGAACTAATGAAAAACTGTTTTTT.